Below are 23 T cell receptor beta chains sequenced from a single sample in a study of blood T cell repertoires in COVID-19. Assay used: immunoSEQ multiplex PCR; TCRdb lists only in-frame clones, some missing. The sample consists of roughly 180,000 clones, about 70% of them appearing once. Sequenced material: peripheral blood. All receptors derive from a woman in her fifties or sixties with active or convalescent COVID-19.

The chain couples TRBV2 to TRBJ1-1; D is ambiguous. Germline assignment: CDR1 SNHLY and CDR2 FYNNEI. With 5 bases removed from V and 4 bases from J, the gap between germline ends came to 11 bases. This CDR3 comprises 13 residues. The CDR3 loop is CASSQLTSTEAFF. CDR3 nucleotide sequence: TGTGCCAGCAGTCAACTGACTAGCACTGAAGCTTTCTTT. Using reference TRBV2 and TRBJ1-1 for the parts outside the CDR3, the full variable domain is EPEVTQTPSHQVTQMGQEVILRCVPISNHLYFYWYRQILGQKVEFLVSFYNNEISEKSEIFDDQFSVERPDGSNFTLKIRSTKLEDSAMYFCASSQLTSTEAFFGQGTRLTVV.

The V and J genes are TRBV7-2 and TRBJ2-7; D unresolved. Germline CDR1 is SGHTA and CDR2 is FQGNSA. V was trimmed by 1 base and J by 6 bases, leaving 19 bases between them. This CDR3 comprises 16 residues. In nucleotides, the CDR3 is TGTGCCAGCAGCTTAGAATCAACTACCTTTATTTCCGAGCAGTACTTC. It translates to CASSLESTTFISEQYF. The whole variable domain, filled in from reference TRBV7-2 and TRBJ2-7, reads GAGVSQSPSNKVTEKGKDVELRCDPISGHTALYWYRQSLGQGLEFLIYFQGNSAPDKSGLPSDRFSAERTGGSVSTLTIQRTQQEDSAVYLCASSLESTTFISEQYFGPGTRLTVT.

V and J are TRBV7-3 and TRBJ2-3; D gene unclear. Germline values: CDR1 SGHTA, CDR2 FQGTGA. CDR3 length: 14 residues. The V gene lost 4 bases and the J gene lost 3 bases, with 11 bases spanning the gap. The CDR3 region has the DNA TGTGCCAGCAGCTCCCCGGCGGAGACAGATACGCAGTATTTT. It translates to CASSSPAETDTQYF.

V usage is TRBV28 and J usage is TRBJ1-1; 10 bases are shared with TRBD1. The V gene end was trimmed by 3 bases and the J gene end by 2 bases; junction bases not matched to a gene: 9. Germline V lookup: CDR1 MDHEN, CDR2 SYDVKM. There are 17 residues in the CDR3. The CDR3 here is CASSFPPGTGENTEAFF. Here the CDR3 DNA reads TGTGCCAGCAGTTTCCCCCCTGGGACAGGGGAAAACACTGAAGCTTTCTTT. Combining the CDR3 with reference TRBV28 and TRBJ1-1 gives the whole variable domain DVKVTQSSRYLVKRTGEKVFLECVQDMDHENMFWYRQDPGLGLRLIYFSYDVKMKEKGDIPEGYSVSREKKERFSLILESASTNQTSMYLCASSFPPGTGENTEAFFGQGTRLTVV.

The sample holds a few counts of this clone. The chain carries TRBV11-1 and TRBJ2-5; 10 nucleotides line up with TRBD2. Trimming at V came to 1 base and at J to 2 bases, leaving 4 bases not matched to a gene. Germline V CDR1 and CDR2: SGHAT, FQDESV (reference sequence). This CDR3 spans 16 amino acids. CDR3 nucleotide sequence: TGTGCCAGCAGCTTAGTAGCGGGGGGTTCACAAGAGACCCAGTACTTC. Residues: CASSLVAGGSQETQYF.

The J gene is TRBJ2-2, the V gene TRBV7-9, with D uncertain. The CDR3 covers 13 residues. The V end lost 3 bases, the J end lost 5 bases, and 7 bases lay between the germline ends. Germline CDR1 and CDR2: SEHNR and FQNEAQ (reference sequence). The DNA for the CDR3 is TGTGCCAGCAGCTTCGCGCCAACCGGGGAGCTGTTTTTT. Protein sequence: CASSFAPTGELFF.

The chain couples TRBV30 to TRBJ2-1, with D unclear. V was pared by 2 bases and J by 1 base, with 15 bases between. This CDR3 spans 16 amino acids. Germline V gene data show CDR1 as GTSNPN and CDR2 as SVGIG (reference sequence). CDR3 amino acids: CAWSPRLVRSYNEQFF. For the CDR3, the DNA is TGTGCCTGGAGTCCTAGGTTAGTGAGGTCCTACAATGAGCAGTTCTTC.

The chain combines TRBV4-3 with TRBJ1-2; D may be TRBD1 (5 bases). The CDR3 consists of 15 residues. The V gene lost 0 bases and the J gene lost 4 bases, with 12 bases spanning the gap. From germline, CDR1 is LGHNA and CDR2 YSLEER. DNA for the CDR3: TGCGCCAGCAGCCAAGATGTCAAGGGGATCTATGGCTACACCTTC. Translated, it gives CASSQDVKGIYGYTF.

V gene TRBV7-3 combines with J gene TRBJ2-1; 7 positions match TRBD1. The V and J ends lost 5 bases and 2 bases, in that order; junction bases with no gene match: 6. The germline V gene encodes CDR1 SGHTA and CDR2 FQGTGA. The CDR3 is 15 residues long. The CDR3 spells CASSPQGVTYNEQFF. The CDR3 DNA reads TGTGCCAGCAGCCCTCAGGGGGTAACCTACAATGAGCAGTTCTTC.

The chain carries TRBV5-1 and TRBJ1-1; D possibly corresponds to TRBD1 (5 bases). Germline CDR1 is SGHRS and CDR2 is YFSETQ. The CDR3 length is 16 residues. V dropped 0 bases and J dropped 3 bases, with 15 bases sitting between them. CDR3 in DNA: TGCGCCAGCAGCTTGGTGACAAACAGGCCTGACACTGAAGCTTTCTTT. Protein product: CASSLVTNRPDTEAFF.

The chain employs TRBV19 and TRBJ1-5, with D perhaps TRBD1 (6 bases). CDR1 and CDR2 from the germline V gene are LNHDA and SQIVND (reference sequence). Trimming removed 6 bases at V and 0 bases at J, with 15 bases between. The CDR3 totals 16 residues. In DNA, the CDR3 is TGTGCCAGTAGCCAACAGGGTATCTATAGCAATCAGCCCCAGCATTTT. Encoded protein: CASSQQGIYSNQPQHF.

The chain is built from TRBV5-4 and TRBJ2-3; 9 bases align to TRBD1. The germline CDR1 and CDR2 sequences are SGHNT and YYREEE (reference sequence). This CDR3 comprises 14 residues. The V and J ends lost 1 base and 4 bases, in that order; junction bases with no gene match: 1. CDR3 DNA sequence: TGTGCCAGCAGCTTGAGGACAGGGGCAGATACGCAGTATTTT. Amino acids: CASSLRTGADTQYF.

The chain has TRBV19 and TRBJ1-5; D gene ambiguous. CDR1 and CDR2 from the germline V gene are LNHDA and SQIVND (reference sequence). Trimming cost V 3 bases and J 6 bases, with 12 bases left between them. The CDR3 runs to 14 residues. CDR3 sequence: CASSMWEGIQPQHF. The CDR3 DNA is TGTGCCAGTAGTATGTGGGAGGGTATTCAGCCCCAGCATTTT.

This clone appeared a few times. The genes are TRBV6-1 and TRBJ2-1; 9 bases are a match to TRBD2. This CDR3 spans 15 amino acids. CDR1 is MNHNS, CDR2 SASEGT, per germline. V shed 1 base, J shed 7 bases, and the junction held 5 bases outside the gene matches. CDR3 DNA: TGTGCCAGCAGTGAAGAGGGACTAGCTTGGAATGAGCAGTTCTTC. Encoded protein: CASSEEGLAWNEQFF.

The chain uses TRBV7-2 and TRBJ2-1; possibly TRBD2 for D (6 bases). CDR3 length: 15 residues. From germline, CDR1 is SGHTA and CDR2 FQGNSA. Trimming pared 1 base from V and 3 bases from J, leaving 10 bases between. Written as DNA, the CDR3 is TGTGCCAGCAGCTTAGGGGGGGACTTCTACAATGAGCAGTTCTTC. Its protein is CASSLGGDFYNEQFF.

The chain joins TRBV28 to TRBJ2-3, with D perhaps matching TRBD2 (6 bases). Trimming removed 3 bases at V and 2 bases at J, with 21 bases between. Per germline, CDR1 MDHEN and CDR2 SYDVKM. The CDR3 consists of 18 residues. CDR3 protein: CASSFIGSGRRDTDTQYF. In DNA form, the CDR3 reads TGTGCCAGCAGTTTCATTGGGTCTGGTCGGCGGGACACAGATACGCAGTATTTT.

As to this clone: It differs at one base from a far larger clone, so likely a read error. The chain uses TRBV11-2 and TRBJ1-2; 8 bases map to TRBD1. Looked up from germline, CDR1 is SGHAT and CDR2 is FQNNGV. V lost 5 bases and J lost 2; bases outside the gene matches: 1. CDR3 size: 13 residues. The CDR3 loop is CASSRDRNYGYTF. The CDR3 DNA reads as TGTGCCAGCAGCCGGGACAGGAACTATGGCTACACCTTC.

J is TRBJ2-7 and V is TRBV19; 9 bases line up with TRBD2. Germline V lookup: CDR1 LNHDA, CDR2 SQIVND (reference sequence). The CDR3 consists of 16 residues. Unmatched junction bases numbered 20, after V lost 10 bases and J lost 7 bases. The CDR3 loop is CAIQGPLAGPPSEQYF. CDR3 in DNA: TGTGCCATCCAGGGTCCCCTAGCGGGGCCCCCTAGTGAGCAGTACTTC.

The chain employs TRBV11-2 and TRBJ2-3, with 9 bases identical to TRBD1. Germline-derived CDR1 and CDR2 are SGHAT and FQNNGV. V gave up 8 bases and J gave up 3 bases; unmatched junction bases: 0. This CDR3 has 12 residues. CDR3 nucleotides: TGTGCCAGCGGGACAGGGACAGATACGCAGTATTTT. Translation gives CASGTGTDTQYF.

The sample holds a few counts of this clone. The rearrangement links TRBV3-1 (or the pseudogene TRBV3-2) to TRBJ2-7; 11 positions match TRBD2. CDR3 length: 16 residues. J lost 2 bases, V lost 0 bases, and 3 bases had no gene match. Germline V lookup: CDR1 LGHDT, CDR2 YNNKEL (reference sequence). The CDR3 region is CASSQDLLAGAYEQYF. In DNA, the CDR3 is TGTGCCAGCAGCCAAGATCTACTAGCGGGAGCCTACGAGCAGTACTTC.

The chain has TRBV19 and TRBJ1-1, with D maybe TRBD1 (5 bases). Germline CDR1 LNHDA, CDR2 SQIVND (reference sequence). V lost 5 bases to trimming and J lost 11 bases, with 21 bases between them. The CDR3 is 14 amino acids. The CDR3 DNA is TGTGCCAGTAGTGTCCGGGACGGGAGTAAACAGGCTTTCTTT. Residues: CASSVRDGSKQAFF. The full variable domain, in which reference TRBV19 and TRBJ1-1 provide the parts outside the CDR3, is DGGITQSPKYLFRKEGQNVTLSCEQNLNHDAMYWYRQDPGQGLRLIYYSQIVNDFQKGDIAEGYSVSREKKESFPLTVTSAQKNPTAFYLCASSVRDGSKQAFFGQGTRLTVV.

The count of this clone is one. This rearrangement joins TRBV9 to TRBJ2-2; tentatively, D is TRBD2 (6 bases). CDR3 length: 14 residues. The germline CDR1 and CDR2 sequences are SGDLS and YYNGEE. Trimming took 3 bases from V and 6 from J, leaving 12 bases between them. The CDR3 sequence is CASSETSTAGELFF. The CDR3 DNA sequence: TGTGCCAGCAGCGAGACTAGTACGGCCGGGGAGCTGTTTTTT.

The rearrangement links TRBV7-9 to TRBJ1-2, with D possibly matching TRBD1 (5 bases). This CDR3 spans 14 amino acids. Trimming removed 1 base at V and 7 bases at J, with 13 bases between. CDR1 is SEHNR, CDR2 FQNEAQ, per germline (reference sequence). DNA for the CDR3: TGTGCCAGCAGCTTAGGATCAGGGTCGGGTGGCTACACCTTC. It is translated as CASSLGSGSGGYTF.